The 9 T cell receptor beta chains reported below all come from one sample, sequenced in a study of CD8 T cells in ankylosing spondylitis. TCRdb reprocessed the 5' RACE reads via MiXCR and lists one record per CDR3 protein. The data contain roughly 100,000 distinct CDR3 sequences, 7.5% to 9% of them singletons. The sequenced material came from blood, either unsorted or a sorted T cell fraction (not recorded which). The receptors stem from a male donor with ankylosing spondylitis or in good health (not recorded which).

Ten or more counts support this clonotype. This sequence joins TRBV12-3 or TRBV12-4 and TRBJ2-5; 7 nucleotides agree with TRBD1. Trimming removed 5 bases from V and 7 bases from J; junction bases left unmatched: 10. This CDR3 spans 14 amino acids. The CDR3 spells CASSTRTGSGTQYF. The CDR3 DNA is TGTGCCAGCAGTACTCGGACAGGCTCGGGGACCCAGTACTTC.

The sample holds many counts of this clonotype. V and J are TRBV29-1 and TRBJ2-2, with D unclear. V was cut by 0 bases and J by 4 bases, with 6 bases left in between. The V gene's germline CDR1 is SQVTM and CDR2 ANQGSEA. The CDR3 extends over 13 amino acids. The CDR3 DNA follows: TGCAGCGTTGAAGATCTTAGCACCGGGGAGCTGTTTTTT. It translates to CSVEDLSTGELFF.

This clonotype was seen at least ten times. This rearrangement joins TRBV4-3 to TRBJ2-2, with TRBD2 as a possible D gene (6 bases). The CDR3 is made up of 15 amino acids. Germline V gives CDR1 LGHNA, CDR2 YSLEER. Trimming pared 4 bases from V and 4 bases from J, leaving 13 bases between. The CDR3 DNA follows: TGCGCCAGCAGCCTGGGGAGGCCGTCCACCGGGGAGCTGTTTTTT. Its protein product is CASSLGRPSTGELFF.

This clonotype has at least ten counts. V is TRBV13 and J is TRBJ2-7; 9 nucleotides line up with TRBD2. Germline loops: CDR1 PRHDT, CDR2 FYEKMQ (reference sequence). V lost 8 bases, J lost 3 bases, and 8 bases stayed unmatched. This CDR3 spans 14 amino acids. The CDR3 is CASHLRGGDYEQYF. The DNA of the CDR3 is TGTGCCAGCCACCTGCGGGGGGGGGACTACGAGCAGTACTTC.

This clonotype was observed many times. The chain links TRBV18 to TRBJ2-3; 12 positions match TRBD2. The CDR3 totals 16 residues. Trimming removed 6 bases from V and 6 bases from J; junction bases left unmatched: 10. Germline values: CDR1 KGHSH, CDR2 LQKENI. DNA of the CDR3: TGTGCCAGCTCGCTAGGACTAGCGGGGCCTATGGATACGCAGTATTTT. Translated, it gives CASSLGLAGPMDTQYF.

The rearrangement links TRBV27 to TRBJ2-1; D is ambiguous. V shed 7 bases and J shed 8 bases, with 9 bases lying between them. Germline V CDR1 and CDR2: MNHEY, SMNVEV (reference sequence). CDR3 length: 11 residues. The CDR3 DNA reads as TGTGCCAGCACCAATTTTGATGAGCAGTTCTTC. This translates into CASTNFDEQFF.

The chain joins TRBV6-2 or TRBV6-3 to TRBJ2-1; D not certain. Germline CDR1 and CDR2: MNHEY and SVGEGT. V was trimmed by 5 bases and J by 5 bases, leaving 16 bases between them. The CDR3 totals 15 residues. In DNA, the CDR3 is TGTGCCAGCAGTCCCCTAGGGTTCGTGCACAATGAGCAGTTCTTC. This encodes CASSPLGFVHNEQFF.

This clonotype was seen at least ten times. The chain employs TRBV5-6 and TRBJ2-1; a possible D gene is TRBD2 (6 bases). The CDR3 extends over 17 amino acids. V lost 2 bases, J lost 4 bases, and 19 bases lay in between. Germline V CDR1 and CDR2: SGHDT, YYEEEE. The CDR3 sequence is CASSLIGWAGTYNEQFF. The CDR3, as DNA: TGTGCCAGCAGCTTAATTGGCTGGGCGGGGACTTACAATGAGCAGTTCTTC.

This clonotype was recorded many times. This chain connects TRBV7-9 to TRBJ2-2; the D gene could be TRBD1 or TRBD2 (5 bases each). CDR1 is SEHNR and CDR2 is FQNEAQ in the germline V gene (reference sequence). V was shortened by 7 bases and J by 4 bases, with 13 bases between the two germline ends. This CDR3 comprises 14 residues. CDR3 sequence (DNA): TGTGCCAGCACCCTTGGGGGTAGCACCGGGGAGCTGTTTTTT. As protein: CASTLGGSTGELFF.